This TCR beta chain was profiled in a study of cytomegalovirus exposure and HLA in healthy donors. The V end was cut by 4 bases, the J end by 8 bases, with 12 bases between. Germline lookup yields CDR1 MDHEN and CDR2 SYDVKM. The CDR3 loop spans 13 amino acids. The table came from immunoSEQ multiplex PCR; TCRdb's copy has only in-frame clones and leaves some out. The sample has 110,000 to 150,000 clones; 85% to 90% are singletons. The gene calls are TRBV28 and TRBJ2-1; D call uncertain. The TCR was taken from a woman aged 18-29 years in good health and CMV-seropositive. The sequencing input was PBMCs. In DNA, the CDR3 is TGTGCCAGCAGTTCATTTGAGTCGGATGAGCAGTTCTTC. Residues: CASSSFESDEQFF.